This paragraph reports one T cell receptor beta chain. This specimen belongs to a study of cytomegalovirus exposure and HLA in healthy donors. With 2 bases removed from V and 4 bases from J, the gap between germline ends came to 11 bases. Germline V gene lookup returns CDR1 MNHEY and CDR2 SMNVEV (reference sequence). This CDR3 has 14 amino acids. The PCR used 60 Vbeta and 13 Jbeta primers. Generated by immunoSEQ multiplex PCR, the TCRdb table keeps only in-frame clones and is missing some. The sample has roughly 100,000 clones; approximately 81% are singletons. This chain connects TRBV27 to TRBJ1-2; TRBD1 might be the D (5 bases). The receptor was derived from a man younger than 45 in good health and CMV-seronegative. Material: PBMCs. CDR3 residues: CASSLTFDSYGYTF. In nucleotides, the CDR3 is TGTGCCAGCAGTTTAACATTCGACAGCTATGGCTACACCTTC.